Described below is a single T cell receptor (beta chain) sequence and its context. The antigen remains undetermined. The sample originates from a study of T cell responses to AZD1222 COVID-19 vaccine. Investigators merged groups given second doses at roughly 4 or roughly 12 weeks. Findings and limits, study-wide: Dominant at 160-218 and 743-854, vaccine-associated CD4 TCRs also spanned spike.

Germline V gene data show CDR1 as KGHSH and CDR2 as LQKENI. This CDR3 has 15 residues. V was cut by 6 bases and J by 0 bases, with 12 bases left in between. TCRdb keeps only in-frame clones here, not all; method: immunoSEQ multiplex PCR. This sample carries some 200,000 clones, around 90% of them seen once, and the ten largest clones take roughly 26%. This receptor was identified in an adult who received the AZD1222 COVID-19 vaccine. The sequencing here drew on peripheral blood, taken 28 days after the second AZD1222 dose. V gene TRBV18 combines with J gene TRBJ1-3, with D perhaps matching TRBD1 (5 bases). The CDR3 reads CASSQGTNSGNTIYF. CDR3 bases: TGTGCCAGCTCCCAAGGGACGAACTCTGGAAACACCATATATTTT.